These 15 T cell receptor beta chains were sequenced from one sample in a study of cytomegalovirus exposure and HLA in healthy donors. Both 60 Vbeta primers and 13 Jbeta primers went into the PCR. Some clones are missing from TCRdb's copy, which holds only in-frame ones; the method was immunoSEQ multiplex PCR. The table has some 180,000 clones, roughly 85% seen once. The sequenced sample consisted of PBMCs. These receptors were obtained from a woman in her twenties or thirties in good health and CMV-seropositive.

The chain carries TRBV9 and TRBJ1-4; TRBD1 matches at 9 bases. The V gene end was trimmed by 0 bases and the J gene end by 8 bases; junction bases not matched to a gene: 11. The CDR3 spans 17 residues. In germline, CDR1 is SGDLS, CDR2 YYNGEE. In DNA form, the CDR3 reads TGTGCCAGCAGCGTAGCTTCTGGACAGGGGTTCGGGGAAAAACTGTTTTTT. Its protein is CASSVASGQGFGEKLFF. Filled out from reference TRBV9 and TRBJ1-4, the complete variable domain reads DSGVTQTPKHLITATGQRVTLRCSPRSGDLSVYWYQQSLDQGLQFLIQYYNGEERAKGNILERFSAQQFPDLHSELNLSSLELGDSALYFCASSVASGQGFGEKLFFGSGTQLSVL.

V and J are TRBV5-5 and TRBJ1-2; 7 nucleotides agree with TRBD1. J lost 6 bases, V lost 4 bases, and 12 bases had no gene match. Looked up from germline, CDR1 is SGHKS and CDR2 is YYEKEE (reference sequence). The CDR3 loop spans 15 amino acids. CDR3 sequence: CASSRTGTVRHGYTF. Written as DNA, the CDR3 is TGTGCCAGCAGCCGGACTGGGACAGTCCGCCATGGCTACACCTTC.

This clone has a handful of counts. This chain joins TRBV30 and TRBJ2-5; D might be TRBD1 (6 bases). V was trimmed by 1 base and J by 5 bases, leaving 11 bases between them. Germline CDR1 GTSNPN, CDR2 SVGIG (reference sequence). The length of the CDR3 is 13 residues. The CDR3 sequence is CAWSAHRAETQYF. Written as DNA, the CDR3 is TGTGCCTGGAGTGCTCACAGGGCCGAGACCCAGTACTTC.

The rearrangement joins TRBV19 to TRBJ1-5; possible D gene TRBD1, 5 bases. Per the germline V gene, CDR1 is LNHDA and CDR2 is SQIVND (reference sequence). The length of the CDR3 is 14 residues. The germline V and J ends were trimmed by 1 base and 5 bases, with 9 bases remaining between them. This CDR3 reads CASSIAGTDQPQHF. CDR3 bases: TGTGCCAGTAGTATAGCAGGGACTGATCAGCCCCAGCATTTT.

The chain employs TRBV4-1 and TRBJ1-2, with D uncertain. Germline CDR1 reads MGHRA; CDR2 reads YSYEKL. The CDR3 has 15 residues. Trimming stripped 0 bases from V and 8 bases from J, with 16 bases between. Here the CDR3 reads CASSQDPGIGKGYTF. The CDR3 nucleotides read TGCGCCAGCAGCCAAGACCCGGGAATCGGGAAGGGCTACACCTTC.

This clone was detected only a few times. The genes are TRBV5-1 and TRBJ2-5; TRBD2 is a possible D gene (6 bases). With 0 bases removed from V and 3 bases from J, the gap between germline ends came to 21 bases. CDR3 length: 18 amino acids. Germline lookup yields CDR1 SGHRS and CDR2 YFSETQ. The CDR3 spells CASSLGTIASGIEETQYF. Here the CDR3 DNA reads TGCGCCAGCAGCTTGGGGACTATAGCATCAGGAATAGAAGAGACCCAGTACTTC.

The CDR3 spells CASTRGLAGVGEQYF. CDR3 nucleotides: TGCGCCAGCACCCGGGGGCTAGCGGGAGTTGGAGAGCAGTACTTC. The gene calls are TRBV5-1 and TRBJ2-7; 10 bases align to TRBD2. The CDR3 runs 15 residues. Germline lookup yields CDR1 SGHRS and CDR2 YFSETQ. V shed 6 bases and J 7 bases; nucleotides not matched to a gene: 13.

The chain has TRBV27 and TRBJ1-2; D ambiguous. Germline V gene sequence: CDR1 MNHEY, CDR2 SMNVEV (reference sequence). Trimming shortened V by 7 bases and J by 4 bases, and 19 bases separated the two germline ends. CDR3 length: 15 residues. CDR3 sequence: CASTRRGFERYGYTF. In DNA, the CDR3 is TGTGCCAGCACTCGCCGGGGTTTCGAGCGCTATGGCTACACCTTC.

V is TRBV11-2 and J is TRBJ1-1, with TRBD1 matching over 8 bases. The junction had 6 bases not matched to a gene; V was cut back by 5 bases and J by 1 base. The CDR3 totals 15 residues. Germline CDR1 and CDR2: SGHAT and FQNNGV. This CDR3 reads CASSLATGENTEAFF. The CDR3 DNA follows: TGTGCCAGCAGCCTCGCGACAGGGGAGAACACTGAAGCTTTCTTT.

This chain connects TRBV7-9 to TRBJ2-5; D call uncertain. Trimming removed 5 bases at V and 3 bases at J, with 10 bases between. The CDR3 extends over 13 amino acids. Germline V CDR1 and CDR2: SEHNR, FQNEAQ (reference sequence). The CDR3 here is CASSPPTEETQYF. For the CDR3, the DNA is TGTGCCAGCAGCCCTCCAACGGAAGAGACCCAGTACTTC.

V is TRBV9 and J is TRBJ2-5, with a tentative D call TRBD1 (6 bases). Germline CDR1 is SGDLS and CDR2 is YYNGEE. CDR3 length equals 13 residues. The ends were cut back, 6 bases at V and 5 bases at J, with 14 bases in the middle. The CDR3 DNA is TGTGCCAGCAACCTACAGGGAGTGGAGACCCAGTACTTC. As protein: CASNLQGVETQYF.

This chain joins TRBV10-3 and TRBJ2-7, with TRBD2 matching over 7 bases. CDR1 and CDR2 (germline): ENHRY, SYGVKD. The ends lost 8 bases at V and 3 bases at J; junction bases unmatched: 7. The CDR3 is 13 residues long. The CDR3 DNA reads TGTGCCATCGGGGGTACTAGCGACTACGAGCAGTACTTC. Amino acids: CAIGGTSDYEQYF.

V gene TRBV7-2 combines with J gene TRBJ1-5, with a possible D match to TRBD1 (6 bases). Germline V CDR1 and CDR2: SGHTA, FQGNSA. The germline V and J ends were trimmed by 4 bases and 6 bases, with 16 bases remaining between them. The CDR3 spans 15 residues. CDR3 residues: CASSSTGYPPQPQHF. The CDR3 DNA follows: TGTGCCAGCAGCTCTACAGGGTATCCCCCTCAGCCCCAGCATTTT.

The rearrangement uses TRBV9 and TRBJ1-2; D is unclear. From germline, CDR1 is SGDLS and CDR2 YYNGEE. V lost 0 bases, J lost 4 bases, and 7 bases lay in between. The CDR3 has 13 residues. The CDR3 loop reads CASSVGGIYGYTF. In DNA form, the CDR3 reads TGTGCCAGCAGCGTAGGAGGGATCTATGGCTACACCTTC.

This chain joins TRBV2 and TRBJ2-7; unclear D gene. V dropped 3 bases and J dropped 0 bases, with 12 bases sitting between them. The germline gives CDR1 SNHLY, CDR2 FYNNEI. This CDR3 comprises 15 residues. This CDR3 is CASSELGRSSYEQYF. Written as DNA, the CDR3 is TGTGCCAGCAGTGAGTTAGGCCGGAGCTCCTACGAGCAGTACTTC.